Sequencing of this T cell receptor (beta chain) was carried out in a study of vaccination effects on CD4 cells after COVID-19. Study as a whole: Two doses of BNT162b2 or mRNA-1273 vaccine were administered to participants.

Assay used: immunoSEQ multiplex PCR; TCRdb lists only in-frame clones, some missing. The sample holds 30,000 to 35,000 clones, around 78% seen once. General study points: Marked clonal contraction of infection- and vaccine-induced clones was seen late after vaccination.

This CDR3 is 13 amino acids long. Germline-derived CDR1 and CDR2 are LNHDA and SQIVND (reference sequence). V was trimmed by 5 bases and J by 8 bases, leaving 15 bases between them. Prior to sequencing, the ViraFEST assay stimulated PBMC with viral peptide pools, which expanded the antigen-specific CD4+ T cells. Following an approximately 10-day culture, CD4+ T cells were purified. All vaccine recipients tested negative for nucleocapsid antibodies and had never contracted SARS-CoV-2 infection. Cultures got half-medium changes with IL-2 on days 3 and 7. A note on this clone: Its specificity is not known.

The gene calls are TRBV19 and TRBJ1-2, with a tentative D call TRBD1 (5 bases). This clonotype was obtained from a human donor who received a COVID-19 vaccine. Sequenced material: CD4+ T cells from PBMCs cultured with HCoV-OC43 spike peptides, taken before COVID-19 vaccination. Subset indicated: HCoV-OC43 spike overlapping peptide pool stimulation. As DNA, the CDR3 is TGTGCCAGTAGTCTGCAGGGAATGAGCGGCTACACCTTC. Translating it yields CASSLQGMSGYTF. Using reference TRBV19 and TRBJ1-2 for the parts outside the CDR3, the full variable domain is DGGITQSPKYLFRKEGQNVTLSCEQNLNHDAMYWYRQDPGQGLRLIYYSQIVNDFQKGDIAEGYSVSREKKESFPLTVTSAQKNPTAFYLCASSLQGMSGYTFGSGTRLTVV.